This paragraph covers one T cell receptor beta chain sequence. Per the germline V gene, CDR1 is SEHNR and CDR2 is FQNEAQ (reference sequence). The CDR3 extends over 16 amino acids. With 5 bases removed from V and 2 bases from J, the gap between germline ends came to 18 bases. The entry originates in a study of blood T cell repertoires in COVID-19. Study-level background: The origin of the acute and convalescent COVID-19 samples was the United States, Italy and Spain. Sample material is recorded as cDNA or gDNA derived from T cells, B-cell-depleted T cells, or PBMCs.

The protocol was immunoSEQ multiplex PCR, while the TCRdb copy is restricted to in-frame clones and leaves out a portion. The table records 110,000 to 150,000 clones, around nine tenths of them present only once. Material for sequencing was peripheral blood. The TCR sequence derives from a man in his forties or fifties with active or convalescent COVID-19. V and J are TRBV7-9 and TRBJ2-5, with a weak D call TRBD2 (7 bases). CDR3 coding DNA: TGTGCCAGCAGCCTTCGGGGGGTGAGGGGGCAAGAGACCCAGTACTTC. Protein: CASSLRGVRGQETQYF.